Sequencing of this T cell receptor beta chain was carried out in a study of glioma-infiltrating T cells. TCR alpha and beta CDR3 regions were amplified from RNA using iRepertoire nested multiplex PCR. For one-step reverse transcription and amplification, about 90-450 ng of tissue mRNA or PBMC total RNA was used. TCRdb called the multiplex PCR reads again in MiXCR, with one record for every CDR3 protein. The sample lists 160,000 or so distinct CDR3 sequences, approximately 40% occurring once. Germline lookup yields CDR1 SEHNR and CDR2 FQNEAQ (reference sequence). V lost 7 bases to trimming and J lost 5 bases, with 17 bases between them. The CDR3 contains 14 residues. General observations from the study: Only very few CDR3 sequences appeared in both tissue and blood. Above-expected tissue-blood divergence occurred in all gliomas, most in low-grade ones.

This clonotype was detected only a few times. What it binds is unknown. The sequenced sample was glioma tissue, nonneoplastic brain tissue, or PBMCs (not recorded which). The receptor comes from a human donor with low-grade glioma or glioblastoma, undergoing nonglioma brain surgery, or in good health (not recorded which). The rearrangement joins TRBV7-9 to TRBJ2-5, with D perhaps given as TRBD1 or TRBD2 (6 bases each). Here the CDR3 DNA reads TGTGCCAGCATCCCAAGGGGGGAGCGGGAGACCCAGTACTTC. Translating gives CASIPRGERETQYF. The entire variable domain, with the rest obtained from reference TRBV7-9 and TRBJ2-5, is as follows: DTGVSQNPRHKITKRGQNVTFRCDPISEHNRLYWYRQTLGQGPEFLTYFQNEAQLEKSRLLSDRFSAERPKGSFSTLEIQRTEQGDSAMYLCASIPRGERETQYFGPGTRLLVL.